This passage covers 6 T cell receptor beta chains from one sample sequenced in a study of blood T cells in healthy people across ages. For the second PCR, which ran for about 7 to 11 cycles, a sample-barcoded 5' primer and a J-beta primer mix were used. TCRdb redid the calling of the 5' RACE reads with MiXCR, one entry per CDR3 protein. This sample carries more than 650,000 distinct CDR3 sequences, 22% of them seen once, and the ten largest clones take under 25%. Source material: blood. These receptors were taken from a man between 65 and 85 years old in good health.

This chain joins TRBV29-1 and TRBJ2-3; 8 nucleotides match TRBD2. The germline gives CDR1 SQVTM, CDR2 ANQGSEA. J lost 5 bases, V lost 0 bases, and 10 bases had no gene match. The CDR3 runs to 16 residues. For the CDR3, the DNA is TGCAGCGTTGAAGATGAAGGAGCGGGAGATGTAGATACGCAGTATTTT. As protein: CSVEDEGAGDVDTQYF.

This clonotype was detected only a few times. The V and J genes are TRBV27 and TRBJ2-5; 8 nucleotides agree with TRBD1. The CDR3 consists of 15 residues. With V trimmed by 2 bases and J by 4 bases, 6 bases remained unmatched. The germline V gene has CDR1 MNHEY and CDR2 SMNVEV (reference sequence). The CDR3 DNA follows: TGTGCCAGCAGTTTAGAAAAGACAGGGGCAGAGACCCAGTACTTC. This translates into CASSLEKTGAETQYF.

V is TRBV12-3 or TRBV12-4 and J is TRBJ2-5; a weak D match, TRBD1 (5 bases). The closer fit of TRBJ2-7 to the DNA end suggests the J call may be wrong. There are 14 residues in the CDR3. The CDR3 DNA is TGTGCCAGCAGTTTCGGTAGGGGATCCTACGAGCAGTACTTC. Protein sequence: CASSFGRGSYEQYF.

This chain links TRBV6-5 with TRBJ2-3; TRBD1 agrees at 7 bases. The CDR3 covers 15 residues. The germline CDR1 and CDR2 sequences are MNHEY and SVGAGI. After removal of 11 bases from V and 1 base from J, the junction contained 12 bases not matched to a gene. Here the CDR3 DNA reads TGTGCCGACAGTAACACAGGGGCCGGCACAGATACGCAGTATTTT. It specifies CADSNTGAGTDTQYF.

This clonotype appeared a few times. The chain employs TRBV14 and TRBJ1-5; 7 bases fit TRBD1. This CDR3 region has 17 residues. Trimming removed 0 bases from V and 0 bases from J; junction bases left unmatched: 5. Per the germline V gene, CDR1 is SGHDN and CDR2 is FVKESK. The CDR3 DNA reads as TGTGCCAGCAGCCAAGATCTGGGACAGTCTAGCAATCAGCCCCAGCATTTT. Encoded protein: CASSQDLGQSSNQPQHF.

The rearrangement uses TRBV20-1 and TRBJ2-3, with 11 bases lining up with TRBD2. Germline CDR1 and CDR2: DFQATT and SNEGSKA (reference sequence). The trim removed 2 bases at V and 7 bases at J, leaving 5 bases unmatched. This CDR3 spans 14 amino acids. CDR3 in DNA: TGCAGTGCTAGATCTAGCGGGGGGCGGAATACGCAGTATTTT. Translated, it gives CSARSSGGRNTQYF.